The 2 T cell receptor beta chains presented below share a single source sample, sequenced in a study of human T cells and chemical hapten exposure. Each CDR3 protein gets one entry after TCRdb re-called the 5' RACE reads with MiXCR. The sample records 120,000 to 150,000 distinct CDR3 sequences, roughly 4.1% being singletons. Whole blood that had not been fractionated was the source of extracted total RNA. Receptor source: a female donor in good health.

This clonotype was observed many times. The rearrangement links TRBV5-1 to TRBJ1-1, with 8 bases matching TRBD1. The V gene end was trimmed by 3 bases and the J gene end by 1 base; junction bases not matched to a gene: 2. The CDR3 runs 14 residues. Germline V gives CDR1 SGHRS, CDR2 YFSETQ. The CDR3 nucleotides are TGCGCCAGCAGCTCTGGACAGGGGAACACTGAAGCTTTCTTT. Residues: CASSSGQGNTEAFF.

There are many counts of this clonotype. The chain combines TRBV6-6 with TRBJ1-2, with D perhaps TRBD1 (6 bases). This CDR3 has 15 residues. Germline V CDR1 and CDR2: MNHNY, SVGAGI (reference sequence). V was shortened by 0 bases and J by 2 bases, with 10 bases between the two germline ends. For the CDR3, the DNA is TGTGCCAGCAGTTACTCGAGGACAGAAAACTATGGCTACACCTTC. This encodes CASSYSRTENYGYTF.